The 30 T cell receptor beta chains below were found in one sample sequenced in a study of blood T cell repertoires in COVID-19. Measured with immunoSEQ multiplex PCR; TCRdb has only the in-frame clones, and not every one. The sample contains roughly 140,000 clones, around 87% of which appear only once. The sequencing sample was made of peripheral blood. The origin of the receptors is a woman aged 55-69 years with active COVID-19.

The chain employs TRBV6-5 and TRBJ2-2; 8 nucleotides align to TRBD2. Germline V CDR1 and CDR2: MNHEY, SVGAGI. J was trimmed by 2 bases and V by 5 bases; bases with no gene match: 4. This CDR3 comprises 15 residues. In DNA form, the CDR3 reads TGTGCCAGCAGTCGTACTAGCGGAAACACCGGGGAGCTGTTTTTT. This codes for CASSRTSGNTGELFF.

The V and J genes are TRBV29-1 and TRBJ2-1, with 8 bases matching TRBD1. J lost 7 bases, V lost 0 bases, and 11 bases had no gene match. The CDR3 has 16 residues. Germline V gene sequence: CDR1 SQVTM, CDR2 ANQGSEA. CDR3 coding DNA: TGCAGCGTTGAAGATCTTCCAGGGGGCGTCTTTAATGAGCAGTTCTTC. Its protein product is CSVEDLPGGVFNEQFF.

J is TRBJ1-6 and V is TRBV27; the D is unclear. The CDR3 is 17 amino acids. The germline gives CDR1 MNHEY, CDR2 SMNVEV (reference sequence). V dropped 2 bases and J dropped 0 bases, with 11 bases sitting between them. CDR3 protein: CASSLRKQSSYNSPLHF. CDR3 nucleotide sequence: TGTGCCAGCAGTTTACGCAAACAGAGCTCCTATAATTCACCCCTCCACTTT.

V is TRBV25-1 and J is TRBJ2-2, with a weak D call TRBD2 (5 bases). Trimming shortened V by 5 bases and J by 7 bases, and 11 bases separated the two germline ends. The germline V gene encodes CDR1 MGHDK and CDR2 SYGVNS. This CDR3 is built from 13 residues. Here the CDR3 DNA reads TGTGCCAGCAGTAGAGGGTTAAACGGGGAGCTGTTTTTT. Protein: CASSRGLNGELFF.

The chain links TRBV7-8 to TRBJ2-2; 8 bases fit TRBD1. This CDR3 is 15 amino acids long. Germline V gives CDR1 SGHVS, CDR2 FQNEAQ. V gave up 5 bases and J gave up 4 bases; unmatched junction bases: 6. CDR3 in DNA: TGTGCCAGCAGCCCGACAGGGGCGGGCACCGGGGAGCTGTTTTTT. Residues: CASSPTGAGTGELFF.

DNA for the CDR3: TGCGCCAGCAGTTACAGGCACTCCTACGAGCAGTACTTC. This sequence encodes CASSYRHSYEQYF. The chain links TRBV10-1 to TRBJ2-7, with D possibly TRBD1 on 5 matching bases. The germline V gene has CDR1 WNHNN and CDR2 SYGVQD (reference sequence). Trimming pared 5 bases from V and 0 bases from J, leaving 8 bases between. The CDR3 contains 13 residues.

The gene calls are TRBV4-2 and TRBJ1-5; a weak D match, TRBD1 (6 bases). This CDR3 is 15 amino acids long. V was shortened by 0 bases and J by 4 bases, with 10 bases between the two germline ends. The V gene's germline CDR1 is LGHNA and CDR2 YNFKEQ. CDR3: CASSQESGENQPQHF. As DNA, the CDR3 is TGTGCCAGCAGCCAAGAGTCAGGGGAGAATCAGCCCCAGCATTTT.

The chain joins TRBV3-1 (or the pseudogene TRBV3-2) to TRBJ2-7; 10 bases line up with TRBD2. The germline V gene has CDR1 LGHDT and CDR2 YNNKEL (reference sequence). CDR3 length equals 16 residues. V lost 3 bases, J lost 3 bases, and 8 bases stayed unmatched. DNA of the CDR3: TGTGCCAGCAGCCATCTGTGGACTAGCGGAATCTACGAGCAGTACTTC. This translates into CASSHLWTSGIYEQYF.

CDR3 DNA: TGTGCCAGCAGCCGACGGGCGGGAGGAATAACAGATACGCAGTATTTT. It translates to CASSRRAGGITDTQYF. The chain employs TRBV7-3 and TRBJ2-3; 8 nucleotides agree with TRBD2. Germline CDR1 is SGHTA and CDR2 is FQGTGA. The CDR3 is 16 amino acids. The ends lost 5 bases at V and 3 bases at J; junction bases unmatched: 10.

V gene TRBV3-1 (or the pseudogene TRBV3-2) combines with J gene TRBJ2-5; 11 bases are a match to TRBD2. J gave up 4 bases and V 0 bases, and 10 bases lay outside the gene matches. Germline V gives CDR1 LGHDT, CDR2 YNNKEL (reference sequence). CDR3 length: 18 residues. The CDR3 loop is CASSQEFMLAGGRETQYF. The CDR3 DNA is TGTGCCAGCAGCCAAGAATTTATGCTAGCGGGAGGACGAGAGACCCAGTACTTC.

The V and J genes are TRBV30 and TRBJ2-3; 7 nucleotides line up with TRBD2. This CDR3 is built from 15 residues. Germline-derived CDR1 and CDR2 are GTSNPN and SVGIG (reference sequence). Losses at the gene ends were 3 bases for V and 4 bases for J; bases not matched to a gene: 10. CDR3 coding DNA: TGTGCCTGGAGCCCGGGACTACCGGGCTCAGATACGCAGTATTTT. As protein: CAWSPGLPGSDTQYF.

The rearrangement links TRBV7-9 to TRBJ1-1; possibly TRBD1 for D (5 bases). V gave up 1 base and J gave up 6 bases, with 15 bases separating them. Germline V gene data show CDR1 as SEHNR and CDR2 as FQNEAQ (reference sequence). The CDR3 spans 15 residues. CDR3 loop: CASSLGSGRAAEAFF. The CDR3 DNA reads TGTGCCAGCAGCTTAGGGAGTGGCAGGGCCGCTGAAGCTTTCTTT. The full variable domain, its missing parts supplied by reference TRBV7-9 and TRBJ1-1, is DTGVSQNPRHKITKRGQNVTFRCDPISEHNRLYWYRQTLGQGPEFLTYFQNEAQLEKSRLLSDRFSAERPKGSFSTLEIQRTEQGDSAMYLCASSLGSGRAAEAFFGQGTRLTVV.

The gene calls are TRBV7-2 and TRBJ2-7; TRBD1 matches at 10 bases. Losses at the gene ends were 4 bases for V and 3 bases for J; bases not matched to a gene: 3. CDR3 length: 14 residues. Germline CDR1 is SGHTA and CDR2 is FQGNSA. CDR3 DNA: TGTGCCAGCAGCTCGACAGGGGGCCTCTACGAGCAGTACTTC. Its protein product is CASSSTGGLYEQYF.

The J gene is TRBJ2-1, the V gene TRBV6-5, with 11 bases matching TRBD2. The V and J ends lost 4 bases and 4 bases, in that order; junction bases with no gene match: 6. From germline, CDR1 is MNHEY and CDR2 SVGAGI. This CDR3 is built from 16 residues. The CDR3 is CASSSGTSGAYNEQFF. In nucleotides, the CDR3 is TGTGCCAGCAGTTCCGGGACTAGCGGAGCTTACAATGAGCAGTTCTTC.

The rearrangement joins TRBV6-1 to TRBJ1-1; D ambiguous. Trimming shortened V by 2 bases and J by 3 bases, and 13 bases separated the two germline ends. Germline V gene data show CDR1 as MNHNS and CDR2 as SASEGT. The CDR3 runs to 15 residues. CDR3 nucleotide sequence: TGTGCCAGCAGTGAAACAGTGGCAGGTTACACTGAAGCTTTCTTT. Translation: CASSETVAGYTEAFF.

The chain is built from TRBV11-2 and TRBJ2-3; 9 nucleotides match TRBD1. This CDR3 has 15 residues. Germline V gene sequence: CDR1 SGHAT, CDR2 FQNNGV. The junction had 2 bases not matched to a gene; V was cut back by 4 bases and J by 0 bases. The CDR3 sequence: CASSSDRGSTDTQYF. The CDR3 DNA reads TGTGCCAGCAGCTCCGACAGGGGGAGCACAGATACGCAGTATTTT.

The chain carries TRBV4-1 and TRBJ2-3; a weak D match, TRBD1 (5 bases). Trimming removed 2 bases from V and 2 bases from J, with 11 bases in between. The CDR3 spans 15 residues. From germline, CDR1 is MGHRA and CDR2 YSYEKL. CDR3 in DNA: TGCGCCAGCAGCCAACAAGGGGTCCCCACAGATACGCAGTATTTT. Translating it yields CASSQQGVPTDTQYF.

V and J are TRBV28 and TRBJ2-2; D possibly corresponds to TRBD1 (8 bases). V was shortened by 3 bases and J by 7 bases, with 21 bases between the two germline ends. Germline CDR1 MDHEN, CDR2 SYDVKM. The CDR3 loop spans 17 amino acids. As DNA, the CDR3 is TGTGCCAGCAGTTTCCTTATTCGACAGGGGAGGGTCGGGGAGCTGTTTTTT. It translates to CASSFLIRQGRVGELFF.

This clone was seen a few times. The chain links TRBV30 to TRBJ2-7; 11 nucleotides line up with TRBD2. CDR1 is GTSNPN and CDR2 is SVGIG in the germline V gene (reference sequence). This CDR3 is built from 14 residues. The ends lost 3 bases at V and 3 bases at J; junction bases unmatched: 4. CDR3 nucleotide sequence: TGTGCCTGGAGCAAGGGACTAGCGGACTACGAGCAGTACTTC. This translates into CAWSKGLADYEQYF. Drawing the rest from reference TRBV30 and TRBJ2-7, the complete variable domain is SQTIHQWPATLVQPVGSPLSLECTVEGTSNPNLYWYRQAAGRGLQLLFYSVGIGQISSEVPQNLSASRPQDRQFILSSKKLLLSDSGFYLCAWSKGLADYEQYFGPGTRLTVT.

The chain uses TRBV18 and TRBJ1-1, with D uncertain. The CDR3 is made up of 14 amino acids. In germline, CDR1 is KGHSH, CDR2 LQKENI. Trimming pared 1 base from V and 4 bases from J, leaving 10 bases between. The CDR3 DNA is TGTGCCAGCTCACCACTTTTGAGCCTCACTGAAGCTTTCTTT. Translated, it gives CASSPLLSLTEAFF.

The chain joins TRBV28 to TRBJ2-7, with 8 positions matching TRBD1. CDR3 length: 15 amino acids. The germline CDR1 and CDR2 sequences are MDHEN and SYDVKM. The junction had 8 bases not matched to a gene; V was cut back by 6 bases and J by 1 base. CDR3 sequence reads: CASSKTGVNSYEQYF. CDR3 DNA: TGTGCCAGCAGCAAGACAGGGGTGAATTCCTACGAGCAGTACTTC.

The rearrangement uses TRBV3-1 (or the pseudogene TRBV3-2) and TRBJ1-1, with D perhaps matching TRBD1 (6 bases). Per the germline V gene, CDR1 is LGHDT and CDR2 is YNNKEL (reference sequence). The CDR3 contains 18 residues. V gave up 4 bases and J gave up 5 bases, with 26 bases separating them. The CDR3 protein is CASSPSLQGFGAGTEAFF. The DNA for the CDR3 is TGTGCCAGCAGCCCAAGTTTACAGGGTTTCGGAGCGGGGACTGAAGCTTTCTTT.

The chain carries TRBV27 and TRBJ1-2; TRBD1 might be the D (6 bases). Trimming shortened V by 6 bases and J by 2 bases, and 16 bases separated the two germline ends. Germline CDR1 MNHEY, CDR2 SMNVEV (reference sequence). The CDR3 totals 15 residues. CDR3 DNA sequence: TGTGCCAGCAGGAACAACAGGGTCGAGAACTATGGCTACACCTTC. Amino acids: CASRNNRVENYGYTF.

J is TRBJ2-3 and V is TRBV5-1; maybe TRBD2 (5 bases). Trimming removed 4 bases at V and 5 bases at J, with 14 bases between. The CDR3 totals 14 residues. CDR1 and CDR2 (germline): SGHRS, YFSETQ. The DNA for the CDR3 is TGCGCCAGCAGCCCAACCGAAGAGGGAGATACGCAGTATTTT. Translating gives CASSPTEEGDTQYF.

This clone has just one count. The chain couples TRBV11-2 to TRBJ1-2; D not certain. The CDR3 is 13 amino acids. The germline V gene encodes CDR1 SGHAT and CDR2 FQNNGV. Trimming took off 3 bases at V and 8 bases at J, with 13 bases between the two ends. CDR3 sequence (DNA): TGTGCCAGCAGCTTCGCCGGGAGGGTCGGCTACACCTTC. It codes for CASSFAGRVGYTF.

The CDR3 sequence: CSVRVHMNTEAFF. CDR3 nucleotide sequence: TGCAGCGTGAGGGTCCATATGAACACTGAAGCTTTCTTT. The V and J genes are TRBV29-1 and TRBJ1-1; D is uncertain. The CDR3 has 13 residues. V lost 6 bases to trimming and J lost 0 bases, with 11 bases between them. Germline V lookup: CDR1 SQVTM, CDR2 ANQGSEA. The full variable domain, with the rest looked up from reference TRBV29-1 and TRBJ1-1, is SAVISQKPSRDICQRGTSLTIQCQVDSQVTMMFWYRQQPGQSLTLIATANQGSEATYESGFVIDKFPISRPNLTFSTLTVSNMSPEDSSIYLCSVRVHMNTEAFFGQGTRLTVV.

The J gene is TRBJ1-2, the V gene TRBV30; 10 positions agree with TRBD1. The germline V gene encodes CDR1 GTSNPN and CDR2 SVGIG (reference sequence). CDR3 length: 14 residues. The V segment lost 5 bases and the J segment 2 bases; nucleotides outside the gene matches: 5. CDR3 protein: CAWVQTGGNYGYTF. CDR3 in DNA: TGTGCCTGGGTACAGACAGGGGGCAACTATGGCTACACCTTC.

In its sample, this clone was seen once. The V call is TRBV11-2, the J call TRBJ2-3; the D is unclear. The V end lost 1 base, the J end lost 1 base, and 12 bases lay between the germline ends. There are 16 residues in the CDR3. Germline V gives CDR1 SGHAT, CDR2 FQNNGV. This chain's CDR3 is CASSLGQLMGTDTQYF. The CDR3, as DNA: TGTGCCAGCAGCTTAGGACAATTGATGGGCACAGATACGCAGTATTTT.

A remark on this clone: This same CDR3 is encoded by further DNA sequences in the sample. V is TRBV7-2 and J is TRBJ2-2, with 7 bases that match TRBD1. V was pared by 5 bases and J by 5 bases, with 5 bases of the junction left unmatched. The CDR3 extends over 14 amino acids. Germline loops: CDR1 SGHTA, CDR2 FQGNSA. The chain's CDR3 is CASSRGQPTGELFF. Written as DNA, the CDR3 is TGTGCCAGCAGCCGGGGACAGCCGACCGGGGAGCTGTTTTTT.

The sample holds a few counts of this clone. The rearrangement links TRBV5-4 to TRBJ1-2, with 7 bases lining up with TRBD1. This CDR3 spans 15 amino acids. Germline V lookup: CDR1 SGHNT, CDR2 YYREEE (reference sequence). The V gene end was trimmed by 2 bases and the J gene end by 4 bases; junction bases not matched to a gene: 8. The CDR3 DNA sequence: TGTGCCAGCAGCTTTGACCCCGAGGGGGCCTATGGCTACACCTTC. Protein sequence: CASSFDPEGAYGYTF.